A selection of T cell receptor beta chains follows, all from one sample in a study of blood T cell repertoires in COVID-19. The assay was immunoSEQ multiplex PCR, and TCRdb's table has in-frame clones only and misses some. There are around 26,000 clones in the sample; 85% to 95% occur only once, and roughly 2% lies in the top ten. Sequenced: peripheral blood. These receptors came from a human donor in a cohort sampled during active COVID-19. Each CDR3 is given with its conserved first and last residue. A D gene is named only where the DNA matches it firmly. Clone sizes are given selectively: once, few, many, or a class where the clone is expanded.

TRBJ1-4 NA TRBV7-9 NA CASSPLAGSNEKLFF TGTGCCAGCAGCCCGCTGGCAGGGTCTAATGAAAAACTGTTTTTT
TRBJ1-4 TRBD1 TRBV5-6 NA CASSRLGGQGTTNEKLFF TGTGCCAGCAGCCGCCTCGGGGGACAGGGGACAACTAATGAAAAACTGTTTTTT
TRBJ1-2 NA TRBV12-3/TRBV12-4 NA CASSWRVNGYTF TGTGCCAGCAGTTGGCGGGTGAATGGCTACACCTTC
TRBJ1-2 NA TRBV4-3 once CASRAGRDGGYTF TGCGCCAGCAGAGCCGGACGGGATGGGGGCTACACCTTC
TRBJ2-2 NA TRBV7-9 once CASSLGREYTGELFF TGTGCCAGCAGCTTAGGCAGGGAATATACCGGGGAGCTGTTTTTT
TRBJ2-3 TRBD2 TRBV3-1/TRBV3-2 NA CASSRTGGPGDTQYF TGTGCCAGCAGCCGGACGGGAGGGCCGGGGGATACGCAGTATTTT
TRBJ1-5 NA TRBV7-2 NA CASSLQGFQPQHF TGTGCCAGCAGCTTACAGGGCTTCCAGCCCCAGCATTTT
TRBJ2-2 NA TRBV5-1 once CASSFYRDTGELFF TGCGCCAGCAGCTTCTACAGGGACACCGGGGAGCTGTTTTTT
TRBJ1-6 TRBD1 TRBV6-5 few CASTPTGANSPLHF TGTGCCAGCACCCCAACAGGGGCAAATTCACCCCTCCACTTT
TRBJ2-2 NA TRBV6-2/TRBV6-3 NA CASSYRGTGELFF TGTGCCAGCAGTTACCGGGGCACCGGGGAGCTGTTTTTT
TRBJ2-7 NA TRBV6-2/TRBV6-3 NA CASSSGKQGIYEQYF TGTGCCAGCAGTTCTGGGAAACAGGGTATATACGAGCAGTACTTC
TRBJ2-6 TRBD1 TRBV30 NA CAWSRDRGSGANVLTF TGTGCCTGGAGTAGGGACAGGGGCTCTGGGGCCAACGTCCTGACTTTC
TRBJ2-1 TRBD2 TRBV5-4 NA CASSLVAGGYNEQFF TGTGCCAGCAGCTTGGTAGCGGGAGGTTACAATGAGCAGTTCTTC
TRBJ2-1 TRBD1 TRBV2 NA CASSQEFGQGNEQFF TGTGCCAGCAGTCAGGAGTTTGGACAGGGCAATGAGCAGTTCTTC
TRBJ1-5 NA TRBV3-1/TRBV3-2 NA CASSQDVGGSIQPQHF TGTGCCAGCAGCCAAGATGTGGGGGGTTCGATTCAGCCCCAGCATTTT
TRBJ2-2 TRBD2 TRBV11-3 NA CASSFQATSGNTGELFF TGTGCCAGCAGCTTCCAGGCGACTAGCGGAAACACCGGGGAGCTGTTTTTT
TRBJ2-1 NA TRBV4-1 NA CASSQGLLPSAYNEQFF TGCGCCAGCAGCCAAGGTTTATTGCCTAGCGCCTACAATGAGCAGTTCTTC
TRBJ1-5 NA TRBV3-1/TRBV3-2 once CASSQVVPLGNQPQHF TGTGCCAGCAGCCAAGTAGTCCCCTTGGGCAATCAGCCCCAGCATTTT
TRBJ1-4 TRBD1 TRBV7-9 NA CASSLVGTGDEKLFF TGTGCCAGCAGCTTAGTAGGGACAGGGGATGAAAAACTGTTTTTT
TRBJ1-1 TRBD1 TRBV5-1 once CASTTTTGGLTEAFF TGCGCCAGCACAACTACTACAGGGGGCTTAACTGAAGCTTTCTTT
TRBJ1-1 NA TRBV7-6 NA CASSPRWQNTEAFF TGTGCCAGCAGCCCGAGGTGGCAGAACACTGAAGCTTTCTTT
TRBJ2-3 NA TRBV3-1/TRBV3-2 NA CASSQVSGGFTDTQYF TGTGCCAGCAGCCAAGTAAGTGGAGGATTCACAGATACGCAGTATTTT
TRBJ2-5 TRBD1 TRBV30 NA CAWSATGGTQYF TGTGCCTGGAGTGCGACAGGGGGGACCCAGTACTTC
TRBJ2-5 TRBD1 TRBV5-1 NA CASSRDRETQYF TGCGCCAGCAGCCGGGACAGGGAGACCCAGTACTTC
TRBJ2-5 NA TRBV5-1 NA CASSLETPGETQYF TGCGCCAGCAGCTTGGAAACCCCCGGTGAGACCCAGTACTTC
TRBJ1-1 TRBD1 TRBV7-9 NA CASSLTGGGTEAFF TGTGCCAGCAGCCTCACAGGGGGGGGCACTGAAGCTTTCTTT
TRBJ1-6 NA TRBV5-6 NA CASSLDFSRSSYNSPLHF TGTGCCAGCAGCTTGGATTTTAGTAGGAGCTCCTATAATTCACCCCTCCACTTT
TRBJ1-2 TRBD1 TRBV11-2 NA CASSQGQRNYGYTF TGTGCCAGCAGCCAGGGACAGAGGAACTATGGCTACACCTTC
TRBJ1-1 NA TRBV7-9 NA CASSLRSIAEAFF TGTGCCAGCAGCTTAAGGAGTATCGCTGAAGCTTTCTTT
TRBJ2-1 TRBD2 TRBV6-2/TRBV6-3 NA CASSYPGTSGGAWYNEQFF TGTGCCAGCAGTTACCCCGGGACTAGCGGGGGGGCCTGGTACAATGAGCAGTTCTTC
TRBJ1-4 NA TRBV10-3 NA CAISEYGQGNEKLFF TGTGCCATCAGTGAATACGGTCAGGGAAATGAAAAACTGTTTTTT
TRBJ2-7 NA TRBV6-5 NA CASSQDGNEQYF TGTGCCAGCAGCCAGGATGGTAACGAGCAGTACTTC
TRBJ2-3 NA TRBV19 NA CASQRDYRFSDTQYF TGTGCCAGCCAAAGGGATTACAGGTTTTCAGATACGCAGTATTTT
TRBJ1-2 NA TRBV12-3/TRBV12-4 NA CASSRDSNYGYTF TGTGCCAGCAGCCGAGACAGTAACTATGGCTACACCTTC
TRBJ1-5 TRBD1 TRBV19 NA CASSIITSGTGNQPQHF TGTGCCAGTAGTATCATAACCTCCGGGACAGGGAATCAGCCCCAGCATTTT
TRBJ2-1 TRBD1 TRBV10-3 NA CAIKGQGAPYNEQFF TGTGCCATCAAGGGACAGGGGGCGCCCTACAATGAGCAGTTCTTC
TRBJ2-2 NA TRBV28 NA CASRAGNANTGELFF TGTGCCAGCAGAGCGGGCAATGCGAACACCGGGGAGCTGTTTTTT
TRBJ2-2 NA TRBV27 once CASIRRPGVSANTGELFF TGTGCCAGCATCCGACGGCCCGGAGTTTCCGCGAACACCGGGGAGCTGTTTTTT
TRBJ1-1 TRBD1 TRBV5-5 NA CASSRRQGANTEAFF TGTGCCAGCAGCCGAAGACAGGGGGCGAACACTGAAGCTTTCTTT
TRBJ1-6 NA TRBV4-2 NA CASSQVQAGPNSPLHF TGTGCCAGCAGCCAAGTCCAGGCAGGGCCTAATTCACCCCTCCACTTT
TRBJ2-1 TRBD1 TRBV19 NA CASSMGRTGVSYNEQFF TGTGCCAGTAGTATGGGCAGGACAGGGGTTTCCTACAATGAGCAGTTCTTC
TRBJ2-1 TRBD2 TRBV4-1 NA CASSHRTSVNEQFF TGCGCCAGCAGCCACAGGACTAGTGTCAATGAGCAGTTCTTC
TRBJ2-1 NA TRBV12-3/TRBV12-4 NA CASTNGQSNEQFF TGTGCCAGCACCAACGGACAGTCCAATGAGCAGTTCTTC
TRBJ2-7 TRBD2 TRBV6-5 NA CASSYREAGGYEQYF TGTGCCAGCAGTTACCGTGAAGCGGGAGGCTACGAGCAGTACTTC
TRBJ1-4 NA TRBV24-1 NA CATSDTRGNEKLFF TGTGCCACCAGTGATACCAGGGGAAATGAAAAACTGTTTTTT
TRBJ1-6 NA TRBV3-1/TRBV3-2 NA CASSHGQLNSPLHF TGTGCCAGCAGCCACGGACAGCTTAATTCACCCCTCCACTTT
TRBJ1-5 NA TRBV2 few CASSERQVNQPQHF TGTGCCAGCAGTGAACGCCAGGTCAATCAGCCCCAGCATTTT
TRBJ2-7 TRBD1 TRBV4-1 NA CASSPDRVGSEQYF TGCGCCAGCAGTCCGGACAGGGTCGGGAGCGAGCAGTACTTC
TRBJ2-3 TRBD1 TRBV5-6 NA CASSLVGGQVTDTQYF TGTGCCAGCAGCTTGGTAGGAGGACAGGTGACAGATACGCAGTATTTT